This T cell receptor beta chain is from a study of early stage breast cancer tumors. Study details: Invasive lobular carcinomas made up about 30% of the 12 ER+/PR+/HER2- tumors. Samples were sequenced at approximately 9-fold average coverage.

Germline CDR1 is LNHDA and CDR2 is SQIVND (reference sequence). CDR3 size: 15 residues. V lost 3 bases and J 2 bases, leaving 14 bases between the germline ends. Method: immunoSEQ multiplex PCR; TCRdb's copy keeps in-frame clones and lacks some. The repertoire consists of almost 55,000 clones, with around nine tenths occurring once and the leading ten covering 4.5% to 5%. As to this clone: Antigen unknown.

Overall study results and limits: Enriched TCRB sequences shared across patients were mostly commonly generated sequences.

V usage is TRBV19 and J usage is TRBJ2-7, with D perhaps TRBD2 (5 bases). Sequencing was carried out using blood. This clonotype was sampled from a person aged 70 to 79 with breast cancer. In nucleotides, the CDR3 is TGTGCCAGTAGTATGTTCGGGGTAGGAACCTACGAGCAGTACTTC. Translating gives CASSMFGVGTYEQYF.